The 26 T cell receptor beta chains presented below share a single source sample, sequenced in a study of blood T cell repertoires in COVID-19 (dated by TCRdb to about 2020). Libraries were made using the immunoSEQ multiplex PCR assay. TCRdb limited this immuneACCESS table to in-frame rearrangements with V and J called. A share of clones is missing; checked studies link under half to unresolved V genes, and the rest is unexplained. The sample table records 200,000 or so clones; about 85% of these occur just once. The biggest ten clones account for under 2.5% of the sample. Sequencing input: peripheral blood. Receptor source: a man aged 65-85 years with active or convalescent COVID-19.

The rearrangement joins TRBV13 to TRBJ2-7, with 7 bases identical to TRBD1. The CDR3 is 16 residues long. Germline CDR1 is PRHDT and CDR2 is FYEKMQ (reference sequence). Trimming cost V 5 bases and J 4 bases; bases outside gene matches: 14. CDR3 amino acids: CASSVKTGEPKYEQYF. The CDR3 DNA reads TGTGCCAGCAGCGTAAAAACAGGGGAGCCTAAGTACGAGCAGTACTTC.

The chain is built from TRBV6-6 and TRBJ2-5, with 7 bases matching TRBD2. V lost 5 bases, J lost 1 base, and 16 bases stayed unmatched. Per the germline V gene, CDR1 is MNHNY and CDR2 is SVGAGI (reference sequence). The CDR3 spans 18 residues. DNA for the CDR3: TGTGCCAGCAGTCCGGTAGCTATAGGGAGGGTTGGCCAAGAGACCCAGTACTTC. Translated, it gives CASSPVAIGRVGQETQYF.

The CDR3 sequence: CAISAGPSYNEQFF. CDR3 nucleotide sequence: TGTGCCATCAGTGCAGGGCCCTCCTACAATGAGCAGTTCTTC. The chain employs TRBV10-3 and TRBJ2-1, with a tentative D call TRBD1 (5 bases). Germline CDR1 reads ENHRY; CDR2 reads SYGVKD. V was trimmed by 4 bases and J by 0 bases, leaving 7 bases between them. The CDR3 runs to 14 residues.

The chain joins TRBV27 to TRBJ2-7, with 8 bases that match TRBD1. V lost 3 bases and J lost 7; bases outside the gene matches: 11. The CDR3 consists of 15 residues. Germline CDR1 and CDR2: MNHEY and SMNVEV (reference sequence). In DNA, the CDR3 is TGTGCCAGCAGTTTGTTCGGGACAGGATCTTTTGAGCAGTACTTC. This gives the protein CASSLFGTGSFEQYF.

The V and J genes are TRBV5-1 and TRBJ2-5, with D perhaps matching TRBD2 (6 bases). The V gene lost 0 bases and the J gene lost 2 bases, with 11 bases spanning the gap. Per germline, CDR1 SGHRS and CDR2 YFSETQ. The CDR3 spans 15 residues. The CDR3 DNA follows: TGCGCCAGCAGCTTGGATGCGGGGAGGCAAGAGACCCAGTACTTC. This codes for CASSLDAGRQETQYF.

The chain combines TRBV28 with TRBJ1-2, with a tentative D call TRBD1 (5 bases). The CDR3 totals 14 residues. V shed 7 bases and J shed 2 bases, with 14 bases lying between them. The germline gives CDR1 MDHEN, CDR2 SYDVKM. The CDR3 loop is CASTPTGLNYGYTF. The CDR3, as DNA: TGTGCCAGCACCCCGACGGGACTAAACTATGGCTACACCTTC.

This clone was observed a few times. The chain recombines TRBV5-4 with TRBJ2-2; D is undetermined. This CDR3 has 13 residues. V lost 4 bases to trimming and J lost 6 bases, with 10 bases between them. Germline lookup yields CDR1 SGHNT and CDR2 YYREEE (reference sequence). In DNA, the CDR3 is TGTGCCAGCAGCCCGGCGAGCGCCGGGGAGCTGTTTTTT. Translating gives CASSPASAGELFF. The whole variable domain, remainder taken from reference TRBV5-4 and TRBJ2-2, is ETGVTQSPTHLIKTRGQQVTLRCSSQSGHNTVSWYQQALGQGPQFIFQYYREEENGRGNFPPRFSGLQFPNYSSELNVNALELDDSALYLCASSPASAGELFFGEGSRLTVL.

The chain recombines TRBV9 with TRBJ2-3, with 10 bases matching TRBD2. The CDR3 is made up of 19 amino acids. The V and J ends lost 0 bases and 0 bases, in that order; junction bases with no gene match: 10. Germline assignment: CDR1 SGDLS and CDR2 YYNGEE. CDR3 residues: CASSVGPSGRPPSTDTQYF. DNA of the CDR3: TGTGCCAGCAGCGTAGGTCCTAGCGGGAGACCCCCTAGCACAGATACGCAGTATTTT.

The chain has TRBV10-3 and TRBJ2-2; a weak D match, TRBD1 (6 bases). CDR3 length: 14 amino acids. The germline CDR1 and CDR2 sequences are ENHRY and SYGVKD. Deletions cut 4 bases from V and 5 bases from J, with 11 bases between. This CDR3 reads CAISARDNTGELFF. CDR3 bases: TGTGCCATCAGTGCCCGGGACAATACCGGGGAGCTGTTTTTT.

The rearrangement joins TRBV7-9 to TRBJ2-7, with 10 bases aligning to TRBD2. Germline CDR1 reads SEHNR; CDR2 reads FQNEAQ (reference sequence). Germline trimming cut 3 bases from V and 4 bases from J; bases unmatched to any gene: 6. The CDR3 runs 15 residues. This CDR3 reads CASSLGAGGLYEQYF. In DNA, the CDR3 is TGTGCCAGCAGCTTGGGAGCGGGAGGGCTTTACGAGCAGTACTTC.

This chain uses TRBV27 with TRBJ2-1; 7 bases match TRBD2. CDR3 size: 15 residues. V gave up 5 bases and J gave up 4 bases; unmatched junction bases: 8. Germline V gives CDR1 MNHEY, CDR2 SMNVEV (reference sequence). The CDR3 DNA follows: TGTGCCAGCAGTCCCCTTGCGGGAGTGTACAATGAGCAGTTCTTC. Its protein is CASSPLAGVYNEQFF.

The chain uses TRBV25-1 and TRBJ1-2, with TRBD1 matching over 7 bases. From germline, CDR1 is MGHDK and CDR2 SYGVNS. CDR3 length: 12 residues. V lost 8 bases and J lost 8; bases outside the gene matches: 8. The CDR3 DNA reads as TGTGCCAGCTCGCCAGGGGGAGGCGGCTACACCTTC. This encodes CASSPGGGGYTF.

V and J are TRBV5-1 and TRBJ1-3, with 8 bases identical to TRBD1. The V gene end was trimmed by 0 bases and the J gene end by 1 base; junction bases not matched to a gene: 12. This CDR3 has 19 amino acids. From germline, CDR1 is SGHRS and CDR2 YFSETQ. CDR3 sequence reads: CASSLGWDRRPGSGNTIYF. In DNA, the CDR3 is TGCGCCAGCAGCTTGGGCTGGGACAGGCGACCAGGGTCTGGAAACACCATATATTTT. Full variable domain (rest looked up from reference TRBV5-1 and TRBJ1-3): KAGVTQTPRYLIKTRGQQVTLSCSPISGHRSVSWYQQTPGQGLQFLFEYFSETQRNKGNFPGRFSGRQFSNSRSEMNVSTLELGDSALYLCASSLGWDRRPGSGNTIYFGEGSWLTVV.

V usage is TRBV9 and J usage is TRBJ2-1; D not certain. CDR1 and CDR2 from the germline V gene are SGDLS and YYNGEE. CDR3 length: 15 amino acids. V gave up 3 bases and J gave up 7 bases, with 17 bases separating them. The CDR3 sequence is CASSAELRYENEQFF. DNA for the CDR3: TGTGCCAGCAGCGCGGAACTCAGGTATGAAAATGAGCAGTTCTTC.

The chain has TRBV30 and TRBJ2-3; D might be TRBD1 (5 bases). The V and J ends lost 0 bases and 8 bases respectively, with 12 bases between them. Germline values: CDR1 GTSNPN, CDR2 SVGIG (reference sequence). This CDR3 has 13 residues. Written as DNA, the CDR3 is TGTGCCTGGAGTGTACAAGGGGATGCTACGCAGTATTTT. This gives the protein CAWSVQGDATQYF.

The CDR3: CASSLAGQGNYGYTF. The CDR3 region has the DNA TGTGCCAGCAGCTTGGCGGGACAGGGGAACTATGGCTACACCTTC. This chain uses TRBV5-5 with TRBJ1-2, with 10 bases lining up with TRBD1. CDR1 and CDR2 from the germline V gene are SGHKS and YYEKEE (reference sequence). The J segment lost 2 bases and the V segment lost 0 bases, leaving 1 base of the junction unmatched. The CDR3 runs 15 residues. Using reference TRBV5-5 and TRBJ1-2 for the parts outside the CDR3, the full variable domain is DAGVTQSPTHLIKTRGQQVTLRCSPISGHKSVSWYQQVLGQGPQFIFQYYEKEERGRGNFPDRFSARQFPNYSSELNVNALLLGDSALYLCASSLAGQGNYGYTFGSGTRLTVV.

The chain's CDR3 is CASSPRSEGWRTGELFF. CDR3 nucleotide sequence: TGCGCCAGCAGCCCACGAAGTGAGGGTTGGAGAACCGGGGAGCTGTTTTTT. The chain recombines TRBV5-1 with TRBJ2-2; D is possibly TRBD2 (5 bases). V lost 4 bases to trimming and J lost 5 bases, with 21 bases between them. The germline gives CDR1 SGHRS, CDR2 YFSETQ. This CDR3 is 17 amino acids long.

The rearrangement uses TRBV6-5 and TRBJ2-2; 7 bases line up with TRBD1. After removal of 2 bases from V and 6 bases from J, the junction contained 6 bases not matched to a gene. CDR1 and CDR2 from the germline V gene are MNHEY and SVGAGI. This CDR3 spans 15 amino acids. The CDR3 nucleotides read TGTGCCAGCAGTTACCGGGCAGGGGGAGCCGGGGAGCTGTTTTTT. Translation gives CASSYRAGGAGELFF.

This chain uses TRBV9 with TRBJ2-3; 8 bases fit TRBD1. The CDR3 loop spans 16 amino acids. With V trimmed by 0 bases and J by 1 base, 4 bases remained unmatched. CDR1 and CDR2 (germline): SGDLS, YYNGEE. CDR3 sequence (DNA): TGTGCCAGCAGCGTAGAGGGCAGGGGGCGCACAGATACGCAGTATTTT. Translated, it gives CASSVEGRGRTDTQYF.

The gene calls are TRBV6-2 or TRBV6-3 and TRBJ2-5; D may be TRBD2 (5 bases). The CDR3 spans 14 residues. V was clipped by 0 bases and J by 4 bases, with 9 bases between them. Germline V gives CDR1 MNHEY, CDR2 SVGEGT. CDR3 in amino acids: CASSYSRVGETQYF. CDR3 DNA: TGTGCCAGCAGTTACTCGAGGGTTGGAGAGACCCAGTACTTC.

This chain uses TRBV19 with TRBJ2-1; TRBD1 matches at 7 bases. This CDR3 comprises 15 residues. Germline lookup yields CDR1 LNHDA and CDR2 SQIVND (reference sequence). With V trimmed by 5 bases and J by 2 bases, 6 bases remained unmatched. The CDR3: CASSVQGGAYNEQFF. In nucleotides, the CDR3 is TGTGCCAGTAGTGTACAAGGGGGCGCCTACAATGAGCAGTTCTTC.

This rearrangement joins TRBV27 to TRBJ2-7, with D tentatively TRBD1 (6 bases). CDR3 size: 15 residues. Germline CDR1 is MNHEY and CDR2 is SMNVEV (reference sequence). V gave up 6 bases and J gave up 1 base, with 16 bases separating them. The CDR3 here is CASRTDRYLSYEQYF. The DNA of the CDR3 is TGTGCCAGCAGAACGGACAGATACTTGTCCTACGAGCAGTACTTC.

The chain carries TRBV5-1 and TRBJ2-2; 9 bases fit TRBD1. The CDR3 runs to 15 residues. J was trimmed by 7 bases and V by 4 bases; bases with no gene match: 8. Germline loops: CDR1 SGHRS, CDR2 YFSETQ. The CDR3 DNA reads TGCGCCAGCAGCCCTTACAGGGGGCTCGGCGGGGAGCTGTTTTTT. Translation gives CASSPYRGLGGELFF.

This clone was recorded once. V is TRBV27 and J is TRBJ1-6, with D perhaps matching TRBD1 (5 bases). Germline CDR1 and CDR2: MNHEY and SMNVEV (reference sequence). Trimming took 5 bases from V and 9 from J, leaving 20 bases between them. The length of the CDR3 is 16 residues. The CDR3 protein is CASSPPSNLGLSPLHF. The CDR3 bases are TGTGCCAGCAGTCCTCCGTCAAATTTGGGGCTTTCACCCCTCCACTTT.

The rearrangement uses TRBV7-2 and TRBJ2-3; perhaps TRBD1 as D (6 bases). V gave up 4 bases and J gave up 6 bases, with 11 bases separating them. Germline V gives CDR1 SGHTA, CDR2 FQGNSA. The CDR3 spans 13 residues. The CDR3 sequence: CASSSQGFDTQYF. CDR3 sequence (DNA): TGTGCCAGCAGCTCACAGGGCTTCGATACGCAGTATTTT. The full variable domain, rest sourced from reference TRBV7-2 and TRBJ2-3, is GAGVSQSPSNKVTEKGKDVELRCDPISGHTALYWYRQSLGQGLEFLIYFQGNSAPDKSGLPSDRFSAERTGGSVSTLTIQRTQQEDSAVYLCASSSQGFDTQYFGPGTRLTVL.

The J gene is TRBJ2-1, the V gene TRBV7-8; tentative D call: TRBD2 (6 bases). Germline V gene data show CDR1 as SGHVS and CDR2 as FQNEAQ. The CDR3 spans 13 residues. Trimming cost V 8 bases and J 10 bases, with 18 bases left between them. DNA for the CDR3: TGTGCCAGCCAAAGCTTGGGGGGTGGAGAGCAGTTCTTC. Amino acids: CASQSLGGGEQFF.